Listed below are T cell receptor beta chains from one sample, sequenced in a study of cytomegalovirus exposure and HLA in healthy donors. Assay: immunoSEQ multiplex PCR; the TCRdb copy retains only in-frame clones and omits some. The profile covers approximately 140,000 clones, with about four fifths appearing a single time and around 3% taken by the ten largest. What was sequenced was PBMCs. The receptors derive from a female donor in good health and CMV-seronegative. Each CDR3 is given with its conserved first and last residue. Fields, in order: V gene, J gene, clone size, CDR3 length, D gene, CDR3 DNA, CDR3 protein. A D gene is named only where the DNA matches it firmly. Not every row has a clone size; where given, it reads once, few, many or a size class.

V gene: TRBV6-1; J gene: TRBJ2-2; clone size: NA; CDR3 length: 13; D gene: NA; CDR3 DNA: TGTGCCAGCAGGATGACAAGGCCGGGGGAGCTGTTTTTT; CDR3 protein: CASRMTRPGELFF
V gene: TRBV6-5; J gene: TRBJ1-1; clone size: few; CDR3 length: 16; D gene: TRBD1; CDR3 DNA: TGTGCCAGCAGTTACTCGTACAGGGGGCTAGAGACTGAAGCTTTCTTT; CDR3 protein: CASSYSYRGLETEAFF
V gene: TRBV7-2; J gene: TRBJ2-2; clone size: NA; CDR3 length: 15; D gene: TRBD2; CDR3 DNA: TGTGCCAGCAGCTTAGCTAGCGGGCGGACCGGGGAGCTGTTTTTT; CDR3 protein: CASSLASGRTGELFF
V gene: TRBV9; J gene: TRBJ1-5; clone size: NA; CDR3 length: 15; D gene: NA; CDR3 DNA: TGTGCCAGCAGCCGCACGGGTGGCGGCAATCAGCCCCAGCATTTT; CDR3 protein: CASSRTGGGNQPQHF
V gene: TRBV14; J gene: TRBJ2-1; clone size: NA; CDR3 length: 13; D gene: TRBD1; CDR3 DNA: TGTGCCAGCAGCCTAGAACAGGGGCGTCAACAGTTCTTC; CDR3 protein: CASSLEQGRQQFF
V gene: TRBV7-2; J gene: TRBJ2-7; clone size: NA; CDR3 length: 13; D gene: NA; CDR3 DNA: TGTGCCAGCAGCTTAGACAGGGATGACGAGCAGTACTTC; CDR3 protein: CASSLDRDDEQYF
V gene: TRBV21-1; J gene: TRBJ2-5; clone size: NA; CDR3 length: 17; D gene: NA; CDR3 DNA: TGTGCCAGCATCGACCCAGAGAATTCCGGGACACGGGAGACCCAGTACTTC; CDR3 protein: CASIDPENSGTRETQYF
V gene: TRBV11-3; J gene: TRBJ2-3; clone size: NA; CDR3 length: 16; D gene: NA; CDR3 DNA: TGTGCCAGCAGCGAGCAAACAGGGCATCGCACAGATACGCAGTATTTT; CDR3 protein: CASSEQTGHRTDTQYF
V gene: TRBV18; J gene: TRBJ1-5; clone size: NA; CDR3 length: 17; D gene: TRBD1; CDR3 DNA: TGTGCCAGCTCACCACCGCCGGCAGGGGGGCGAAATCAGCCCCAGCATTTT; CDR3 protein: CASSPPPAGGRNQPQHF
V gene: TRBV5-4; J gene: TRBJ1-2; clone size: NA; CDR3 length: 16; D gene: TRBD1; CDR3 DNA: TGTGCCAGCTGGTACAGGGGAACTATTCCTAACTATGGCTACACCTTC; CDR3 protein: CASWYRGTIPNYGYTF